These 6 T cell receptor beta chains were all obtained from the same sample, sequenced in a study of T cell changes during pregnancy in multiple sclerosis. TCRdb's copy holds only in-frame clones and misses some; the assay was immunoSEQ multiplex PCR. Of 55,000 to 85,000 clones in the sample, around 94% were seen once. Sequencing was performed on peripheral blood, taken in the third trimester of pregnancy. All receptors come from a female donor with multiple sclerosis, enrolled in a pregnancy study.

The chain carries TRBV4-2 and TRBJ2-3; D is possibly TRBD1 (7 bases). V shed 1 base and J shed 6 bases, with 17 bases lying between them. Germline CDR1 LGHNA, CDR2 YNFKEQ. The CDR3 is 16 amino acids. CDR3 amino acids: CASSQGQGGERDTQYF. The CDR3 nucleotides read TGTGCCAGCAGCCAAGGACAGGGAGGAGAAAGGGATACGCAGTATTTT.

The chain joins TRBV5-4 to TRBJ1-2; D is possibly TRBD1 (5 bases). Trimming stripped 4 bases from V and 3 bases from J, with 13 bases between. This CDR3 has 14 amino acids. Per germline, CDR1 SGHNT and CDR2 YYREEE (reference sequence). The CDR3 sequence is CASSKGGGDYGYTF. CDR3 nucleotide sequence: TGTGCCAGCAGCAAAGGCGGGGGAGACTATGGCTACACCTTC.

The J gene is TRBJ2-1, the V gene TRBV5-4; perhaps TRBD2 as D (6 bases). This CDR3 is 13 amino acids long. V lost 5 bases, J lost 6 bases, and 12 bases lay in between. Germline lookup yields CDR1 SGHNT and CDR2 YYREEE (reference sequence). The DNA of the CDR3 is TGTGCCAGCAGGCAGGGCGGGGCCAATGAGCAGTTCTTC. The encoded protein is CASRQGGANEQFF.

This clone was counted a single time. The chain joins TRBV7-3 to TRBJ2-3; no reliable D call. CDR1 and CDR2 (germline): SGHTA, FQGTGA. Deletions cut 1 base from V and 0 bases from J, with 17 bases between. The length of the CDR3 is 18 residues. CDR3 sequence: CASSLNPFDGRSTDTQYF. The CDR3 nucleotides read TGTGCCAGCAGCTTAAACCCCTTCGACGGCAGGAGCACAGATACGCAGTATTTT.

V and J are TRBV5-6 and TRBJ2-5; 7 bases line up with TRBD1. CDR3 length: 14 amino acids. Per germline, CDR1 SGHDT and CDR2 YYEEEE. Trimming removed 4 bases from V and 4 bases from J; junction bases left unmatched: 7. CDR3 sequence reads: CASSLWAGGETQYF. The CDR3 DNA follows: TGTGCCAGCAGCCTATGGGCAGGGGGAGAGACCCAGTACTTC.

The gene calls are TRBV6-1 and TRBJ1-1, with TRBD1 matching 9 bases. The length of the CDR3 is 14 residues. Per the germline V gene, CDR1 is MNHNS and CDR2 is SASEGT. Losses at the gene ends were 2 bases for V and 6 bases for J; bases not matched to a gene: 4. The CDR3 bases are TGTGCCAGCAGTGAATGGACAGGGGCGCCTGAAGCTTTCTTT. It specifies CASSEWTGAPEAFF.